Following are 28 T cell receptor beta chains from one sample sequenced in a study of blood T cell repertoires in COVID-19. Assay used: immunoSEQ multiplex PCR; TCRdb lists only in-frame clones, some missing. The sample holds approximately 47,000 clones; 70% to 90% are singletons and the top ten take about 2.5%. Material: peripheral blood. The receptors come from a woman of 80 years or more with COVID-19, enrolled during active disease.

V gene TRBV9 combines with J gene TRBJ2-2, with TRBD2 matching 10 bases. After removal of 2 bases from V and 4 bases from J, the junction contained 5 bases not matched to a gene. This CDR3 region has 16 residues. Germline V gene lookup returns CDR1 SGDLS and CDR2 YYNGEE. CDR3 sequence (DNA): TGTGCCAGCAGCGTGATGCCTAGCGGGAGCACCGGGGAGCTGTTTTTT. This translates into CASSVMPSGSTGELFF.

This chain joins TRBV29-1 and TRBJ1-1, with D unclear. Germline loops: CDR1 SQVTM, CDR2 ANQGSEA. V lost 2 bases to trimming and J lost 0 bases, with 10 bases between them. The CDR3 totals 14 residues. This chain's CDR3 is CSVESRGLNTEAFF. The CDR3 DNA is TGCAGCGTTGAAAGTAGAGGGCTGAACACTGAAGCTTTCTTT.

This sequence joins TRBV5-6 and TRBJ1-6; D perhaps matches TRBD1 (6 bases). The germline V gene has CDR1 SGHDT and CDR2 YYEEEE. The CDR3 length is 15 residues. V lost 0 bases, J lost 8 bases, and 12 bases lay in between. CDR3 bases: TGTGCCAGCAGCTTGGGGGTACAGGGCCATTCACCCCTCCACTTT. Translated, it gives CASSLGVQGHSPLHF.

The V and J genes are TRBV18 and TRBJ2-5; 11 bases are shared with TRBD1. Losses at the gene ends were 2 bases for V and 5 bases for J; bases not matched to a gene: 4. The CDR3 totals 15 residues. The V gene's germline CDR1 is KGHSH and CDR2 LQKENI. The CDR3 sequence is CASSPKRTGGETQYF. CDR3 nucleotides: TGTGCCAGCTCACCAAAAAGGACAGGGGGCGAGACCCAGTACTTC.

CDR3 nucleotides: TGTGCCACCAGCAGAGATCGTCGAGGTTACGAGCAGTACTTC. Translating it yields CATSRDRRGYEQYF. This sequence joins TRBV15 and TRBJ2-7, with D uncertain. The CDR3 extends over 14 amino acids. Germline lookup yields CDR1 LNHNV and CDR2 YYDKDF (reference sequence). Trimming removed 0 bases at V and 4 bases at J, with 10 bases between.

The chain combines TRBV14 with TRBJ1-2; 7 bases line up with TRBD1. Unmatched junction bases numbered 9, after V lost 6 bases and J lost 2 bases. The length of the CDR3 is 15 residues. The germline gives CDR1 SGHDN, CDR2 FVKESK. The CDR3 sequence is CASRPSDRANYGYTF. The CDR3 DNA reads as TGTGCCAGCAGACCGAGCGACAGGGCAAACTATGGCTACACCTTC.

The rearrangement links TRBV6-1 to TRBJ1-1; tentative D call: TRBD1 (5 bases). Germline CDR1 is MNHNS and CDR2 is SASEGT. V was pared by 4 bases and J by 4 bases, with 19 bases between. There are 16 residues in the CDR3. CDR3 loop: CASSGRRGGQGTEAFF. Written as DNA, the CDR3 is TGTGCCAGCAGTGGGAGGAGGGGAGGTCAGGGCACTGAAGCTTTCTTT.

Concerning this clone itself: The germline gene is not matched at one end of the junction; a read error may be the cause. The genes are TRBV7-2 and TRBJ2-3; 11 nucleotides align to TRBD2. CDR3 length: 13 amino acids. The germline CDR1 and CDR2 sequences are SGHTA and FQGNSA. The CDR3 sequence is CASSHLLLAGAHF. In DNA form, the CDR3 reads TGTGCCAGCAGCCACCTTCTACTAGCGGGAGCGCATTTT.

The chain is built from TRBV5-1 and TRBJ2-1; tentative D call: TRBD2 (7 bases). Germline CDR1 SGHRS, CDR2 YFSETQ. The CDR3 loop spans 16 amino acids. V lost 3 bases and J lost 6, with 19 bases in between. The CDR3 loop is CASSSSGRGGGNEQFF. In DNA, the CDR3 is TGCGCCAGCAGCTCCTCAGGCAGGGGAGGGGGCAATGAGCAGTTCTTC.

This chain joins TRBV19 and TRBJ1-2; TRBD1 aligns across 7 bases. This CDR3 is 16 amino acids long. CDR1 LNHDA and CDR2 SQIVND come from the germline V gene (reference sequence). Trimming removed 8 bases from V and 0 bases from J; junction bases left unmatched: 12. The CDR3 loop reads CASQRNRGQANYGYTF. DNA of the CDR3: TGTGCCAGTCAGCGAAACAGGGGCCAAGCTAACTATGGCTACACCTTC. Variable domain in full (rest from reference TRBV19 and TRBJ1-2): DGGITQSPKYLFRKEGQNVTLSCEQNLNHDAMYWYRQDPGQGLRLIYYSQIVNDFQKGDIAEGYSVSREKKESFPLTVTSAQKNPTAFYLCASQRNRGQANYGYTFGSGTRLTVV.

The rearrangement uses TRBV5-6 and TRBJ2-7, with D possibly TRBD2 on 6 matching bases. Germline lookup yields CDR1 SGHDT and CDR2 YYEEEE. This CDR3 spans 18 amino acids. V was pared by 0 bases and J by 4 bases, with 23 bases between. The CDR3 sequence is CASSLDSRTTFYLYEQYF. The CDR3, as DNA: TGTGCCAGCAGCTTGGACTCCCGGACTACCTTCTACCTTTACGAGCAGTACTTC.

This clone was recorded once. This chain joins TRBV27 and TRBJ1-2; no clear D gene. The CDR3 is 16 amino acids. From germline, CDR1 is MNHEY and CDR2 SMNVEV (reference sequence). V dropped 4 bases and J dropped 1 base, with 16 bases sitting between them. CDR3 loop: CASSSLPVSGNYGYTF. The CDR3 DNA is TGTGCCAGCAGTTCCCTCCCTGTGTCCGGTAACTATGGCTACACCTTC.

The chain carries TRBV11-2 and TRBJ2-4, with a weak D call TRBD2 (5 bases). The CDR3 length is 17 residues. Germline CDR1 reads SGHAT; CDR2 reads FQNNGV. Trimming took 5 bases from V and 1 from J, leaving 18 bases between them. CDR3 DNA: TGTGCCAGCAGCCCACAGCTCCGGGGAGTGGCCAAAAACATTCAGTACTTC. This codes for CASSPQLRGVAKNIQYF.

This clone is medium-sized within its sample. The chain joins TRBV28 to TRBJ2-1; TRBD2 matches at 8 bases. V lost 3 bases and J lost 9; bases outside the gene matches: 10. This CDR3 has 15 residues. Per the germline V gene, CDR1 is MDHEN and CDR2 is SYDVKM. The CDR3 coding sequence is TGTGCCAGCAGTTTCGGGCCTAGCGGGTCCCCTGAGCAGTTCTTC. Its protein is CASSFGPSGSPEQFF.

CDR3 nucleotide sequence: TGTGCCAGCAGCAGCCCTGGGAGGGTAACCTACCCGACCCAGCATTTT. It translates to CASSSPGRVTYPTQHF. J is TRBJ1-5 and V is TRBV21-1. TRBV21-1 is a pseudogene segment. This CDR3 comprises 16 residues.

The DNA for the CDR3 is TGTGCCAGCAGCCCGAGGGGACTAGCGGGACGAGTGGAGCAGTTCTTC. Protein: CASSPRGLAGRVEQFF. This chain connects TRBV7-2 to TRBJ2-1; TRBD2 matches 13 bases. Germline-derived CDR1 and CDR2 are SGHTA and FQGNSA. The length of the CDR3 is 16 residues. V trimming: 5 bases; J trimming: 10 bases; junction bases outside the gene matches: 11. The entire variable domain, with the rest obtained from reference TRBV7-2 and TRBJ2-1, is as follows: GAGVSQSPSNKVTEKGKDVELRCDPISGHTALYWYRQSLGQGLEFLIYFQGNSAPDKSGLPSDRFSAERTGGSVSTLTIQRTQQEDSAVYLCASSPRGLAGRVEQFFGPGTRLTVL.

Here the CDR3 reads CASRETSGPSKQFF. In DNA form, the CDR3 reads TGTGCCAGCAGAGAGACTAGCGGGCCAAGTAAGCAGTTCTTC. The chain combines TRBV5-4 with TRBJ2-1; TRBD2 aligns across 10 bases. The CDR3 is 14 residues long. V lost 5 bases to trimming and J lost 11 bases; unmatched junction nucleotides: 10. CDR1 is SGHNT and CDR2 is YYREEE in the germline V gene (reference sequence).

V and J are TRBV10-2 and TRBJ1-1; D unclear. CDR3 length: 11 amino acids. The germline V gene encodes CDR1 WSHSY and CDR2 SAAADI. Trimming stripped 7 bases from V and 9 bases from J, with 12 bases between. CDR3 amino acids: CASTPGDKAFF. Here the CDR3 DNA reads TGCGCCAGCACCCCCGGGGATAAAGCTTTCTTT.

This rearrangement joins TRBV6-5 to TRBJ2-5; 9 nucleotides line up with TRBD1. V shed 1 base and J 4 bases; nucleotides not matched to a gene: 4. CDR1 is MNHEY and CDR2 is SVGAGI in the germline V gene. The CDR3 contains 15 residues. The CDR3 spells CASSYWGTGLETQYF. DNA of the CDR3: TGTGCCAGCAGTTACTGGGGGACAGGGCTAGAGACCCAGTACTTC.

The rearrangement joins TRBV30 to TRBJ2-5, with TRBD2 matching over 10 bases. CDR1 and CDR2 (germline): GTSNPN, SVGIG (reference sequence). The CDR3 has 15 amino acids. V shed 4 bases and J 5 bases; nucleotides not matched to a gene: 10. CDR3 sequence: CAWIERGGLGETQYF. The CDR3 coding sequence is TGTGCCTGGATAGAGCGGGGGGGCCTGGGTGAGACCCAGTACTTC.

This clone was detected only a few times. V is TRBV28 and J is TRBJ1-1; D gene unclear. The germline V gene has CDR1 MDHEN and CDR2 SYDVKM. V gave up 5 bases and J gave up 10 bases, with 17 bases separating them. There are 13 residues in the CDR3. The CDR3 DNA is TGTGCCAGCAGTCCCCCAGGTCCACCCGTAGCTTTCTTT. This sequence encodes CASSPPGPPVAFF.

The V call is TRBV30, the J call TRBJ2-4; weak D call: TRBD1 (6 bases). This CDR3 is 15 amino acids long. CDR1 is GTSNPN, CDR2 SVGIG, per germline (reference sequence). V gave up 2 bases and J gave up 0 bases, with 11 bases separating them. The CDR3 DNA follows: TGTGCCTGGAGTCTCACAGGGTTAGCCAAAAACATTCAGTACTTC. It is translated as CAWSLTGLAKNIQYF.

The chain uses TRBV5-1 and TRBJ1-2; a possible D gene is TRBD1 (6 bases). Germline lookup yields CDR1 SGHRS and CDR2 YFSETQ. V lost 4 bases and J 0 bases, leaving 10 bases between the germline ends. The CDR3 totals 14 residues. The CDR3, as DNA: TGCGCCAGCAGCCACGACAGGACTAACTATGGCTACACCTTC. Protein product: CASSHDRTNYGYTF.

The V call is TRBV28, the J call TRBJ2-3; TRBD2 matches 10 bases. The trim removed 6 bases at V and 5 bases at J, leaving 5 bases unmatched. Germline CDR1 reads MDHEN; CDR2 reads SYDVKM. CDR3 length: 14 residues. CDR3 amino acids: CASRLAGVRDTQYF. The CDR3 DNA sequence: TGTGCCAGCAGGCTAGCGGGAGTCAGAGATACGCAGTATTTT.

In DNA form, the CDR3 reads TGTGCCAGTAGTAAAGGGGACTATGGCTACACCTTC. Protein: CASSKGDYGYTF. The chain is built from TRBV19 and TRBJ1-2, with D tentatively TRBD1 (5 bases). The V gene's germline CDR1 is LNHDA and CDR2 SQIVND (reference sequence). There are 12 residues in the CDR3. Trimming took 4 bases from V and 3 from J, leaving 6 bases between them.

The chain carries TRBV6-1 and TRBJ2-3, with TRBD1 matching 9 bases. Germline trimming cut 1 base from V and 6 bases from J; bases unmatched to any gene: 2. The germline CDR1 and CDR2 sequences are MNHNS and SASEGT. CDR3 size: 14 residues. In nucleotides, the CDR3 is TGTGCCAGCAGTGAAGGGACAGGGGTCGATACGCAGTATTTT. This gives the protein CASSEGTGVDTQYF.

Turning to this clone: Other DNA sequences from this sample encode an identical CDR3 as well. The chain carries TRBV5-1 and TRBJ2-7; TRBD1 matches at 9 bases. The V gene's germline CDR1 is SGHRS and CDR2 YFSETQ. The CDR3 runs to 14 residues. The junction had 2 bases not matched to a gene; V was cut back by 3 bases and J by 1 base. CDR3 in amino acids: CASSSGTGSYEQYF. CDR3 coding DNA: TGCGCCAGCAGCTCCGGGACAGGGTCCTACGAGCAGTACTTC.

J is TRBJ1-1 and V is TRBV18; 7 bases map to TRBD1. This CDR3 spans 16 amino acids. With 3 bases clipped from V and 5 bases from J, the junction kept 12 bases outside the gene matches. Germline loops: CDR1 KGHSH, CDR2 LQKENI. In DNA form, the CDR3 reads TGTGCCAGCTCACCCATCCGACAGGGTTCGGGGACTGAAGCTTTCTTT. Translating gives CASSPIRQGSGTEAFF.